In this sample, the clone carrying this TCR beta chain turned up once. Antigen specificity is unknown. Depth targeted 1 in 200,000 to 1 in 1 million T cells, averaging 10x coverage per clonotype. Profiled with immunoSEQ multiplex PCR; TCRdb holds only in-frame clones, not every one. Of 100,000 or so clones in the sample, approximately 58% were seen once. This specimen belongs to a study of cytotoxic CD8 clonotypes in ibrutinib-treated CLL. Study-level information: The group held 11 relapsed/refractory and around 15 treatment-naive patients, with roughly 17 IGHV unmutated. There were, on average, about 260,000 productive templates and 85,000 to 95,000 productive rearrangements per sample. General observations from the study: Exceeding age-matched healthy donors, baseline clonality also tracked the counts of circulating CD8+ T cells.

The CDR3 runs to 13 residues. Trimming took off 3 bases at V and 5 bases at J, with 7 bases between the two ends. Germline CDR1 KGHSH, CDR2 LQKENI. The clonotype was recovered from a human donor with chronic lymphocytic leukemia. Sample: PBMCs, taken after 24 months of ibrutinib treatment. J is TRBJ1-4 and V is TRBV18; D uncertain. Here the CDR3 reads CASSPQGNEKLFF. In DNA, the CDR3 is TGTGCCAGCTCACCTCAAGGAAATGAAAAACTGTTTTTT.